This T cell receptor beta chain was observed in a study of T cells in localized non-small cell lung cancer. CDR3 length: 14 residues. Trimming took off 0 bases at V and 1 base at J, with 7 bases between the two ends. Germline CDR1 reads SGHRS; CDR2 reads YFSETQ. General study results and limits: When the top 100 tumor clones were examined, a median approximately 59 of them also appeared in the adjacent lung, which was paired and uninvolved. Uninvolved adjacent lung showed higher T cell clonality than tumor. Analysis by sequencing included only one tumor region, so heterogeneity remains possible.

This clone was recorded once. Its antigen is unidentified. Other DNA sequences within the sample encode an identical CDR3. Libraries were prepared by immunoSEQ multiplex PCR; TCRdb keeps only in-frame clonotypes and omits some of them. The sample consists of around 80,000 clones, around 82% of them appearing once. The gene calls are TRBV5-1 and TRBJ1-1; D remains unclear. The specimen comprised PBMCs, sampled before any cancer treatment. The receptor was isolated from a man aged 35 to 70 with stage II squamous cell lung carcinoma. The CDR3 sequence: CASSLGRANTEAFF. The CDR3 DNA is TGCGCCAGCAGCTTGGGAAGGGCGAACACTGAAGCTTTCTTT.